The 27 T cell receptor beta chains reported below all come from one sample, sequenced in a study of T cells after yellow fever vaccination. From the 5' RACE reads, TCRdb called clonotypes with MiXCR, one entry per CDR3 protein. The sample includes just under 600,000 distinct CDR3 sequences, roughly 13% seen only once; the top ten take over 11%. Sequencing was performed on PBMCs, taken on the day of the yellow fever booster vaccination. These TCRs come from a young man who received the YFV17D yellow fever vaccine.

The chain uses TRBV9 and TRBJ2-5, with 10 bases matching TRBD2. With V trimmed by 0 bases and J by 5 bases, 4 bases remained unmatched. The CDR3 has 15 residues. The germline gives CDR1 SGDLS, CDR2 YYNGEE. The CDR3 DNA sequence: TGTGCCAGCAGCGTAGGAGCGGGAGGGCTGGAGACCCAGTACTTC. Its translation: CASSVGAGGLETQYF.

This clonotype was detected only a few times. The chain employs TRBV11-1 and TRBJ2-2; TRBD2 matches 7 bases. The CDR3 has 14 amino acids. The trim removed 5 bases at V and 4 bases at J, leaving 4 bases unmatched. Germline V CDR1 and CDR2: SGHAT, FQDESV (reference sequence). The CDR3 loop reads CASSRDYLTGELFF. The CDR3 DNA follows: TGTGCCAGCAGCCGGGACTACCTCACCGGGGAGCTGTTTTTT.

This clonotype was counted at least ten times. The chain joins TRBV6-5 to TRBJ1-1, with D perhaps matching TRBD1 (5 bases). Trimming left V 4 bases short and J 1 base short, with 16 bases between. The CDR3 spans 16 residues. The germline V gene encodes CDR1 MNHEY and CDR2 SVGAGI. The CDR3 spells CASSLGPGRKNTEAFF. CDR3 nucleotides: TGTGCCAGCAGTTTAGGCCCGGGACGGAAGAACACTGAAGCTTTCTTT.

A few counts support this clonotype. The V gene is TRBV6-2 or TRBV6-3, the J gene TRBJ2-1; 11 nucleotides line up with TRBD1. The CDR3 runs 16 residues. Germline trimming cut 1 base from V and 3 bases from J; bases unmatched to any gene: 2. Germline CDR1 is MNHEY and CDR2 is SVGEGT. The CDR3 loop is CASSYFGTGGYNEQFF. For the CDR3, the DNA is TGTGCCAGCAGTTACTTCGGGACAGGGGGCTACAATGAGCAGTTCTTC.

This clonotype was seen only a few times. CDR3 loop: CATRLAGEQFF. In DNA form, the CDR3 reads TGTGCCACACGCTTGGCGGGTGAGCAGTTCTTC. The chain joins TRBV5-4 to TRBJ2-1, with D possibly matching TRBD2 (5 bases). Germline CDR1 SGHNT, CDR2 YYREEE (reference sequence). CDR3 length: 11 residues. Trimming stripped 9 bases from V and 9 bases from J, with 13 bases between.

This clonotype was seen once. The rearrangement uses TRBV11-2 and TRBJ2-5; maybe TRBD1 (5 bases). The CDR3 covers 15 residues. Trimming took off 3 bases at V and 4 bases at J, with 15 bases between the two ends. Looked up from germline, CDR1 is SGHAT and CDR2 is FQNNGV. CDR3 in amino acids: CASSFWGRGRETQYF. In DNA form, the CDR3 reads TGTGCCAGCAGCTTTTGGGGAAGGGGCCGAGAGACCCAGTACTTC.

This clonotype turned up a few times. The gene calls are TRBV10-2 and TRBJ2-1, with 8 nucleotides matching TRBD2. The J segment lost 9 bases and the V segment lost 4 bases, leaving 5 bases of the junction unmatched. CDR3 size: 13 residues. In germline, CDR1 is WSHSY, CDR2 SAAADI. The CDR3 DNA reads as TGCGCCAGCAGTGTAGCGGGGACGAGTGAGCAGTTCTTC. This sequence encodes CASSVAGTSEQFF.

This clonotype was detected only a few times. This chain connects TRBV6-2 or TRBV6-3 to TRBJ2-5, with 11 bases lining up with TRBD1. Germline-derived CDR1 and CDR2 are MNHEY and SVGEGT. Losses at the gene ends were 8 bases for V and 4 bases for J; bases not matched to a gene: 6. This CDR3 is built from 14 residues. CDR3 in DNA: TGTGCCAGCTGGACAGGGGGCTTGTTAGAGACCCAGTACTTC. Translation gives CASWTGGLLETQYF.

This clonotype occurred a few times. The chain joins TRBV12-3 or TRBV12-4 to TRBJ2-7; the D gene is possibly TRBD1 (5 bases). This CDR3 contains 16 residues. V shed 4 bases and J shed 0 bases, with 16 bases lying between them. CDR3 nucleotide sequence: TGTGCCAGCAGTTCCAGGGCCCTTTCGATCTCCTACGAGCAGTACTTC. Translated: CASSSRALSISYEQYF.

This sequence joins TRBV10-3 and TRBJ2-7; D perhaps matches TRBD1 (5 bases). The germline V gene has CDR1 ENHRY and CDR2 SYGVKD. V gave up 4 bases and J gave up 0 bases, with 7 bases separating them. This CDR3 comprises 13 residues. The CDR3 here is CAISADSSYEQYF. Here the CDR3 DNA reads TGTGCCATCAGTGCAGACAGCTCCTACGAGCAGTACTTC.

The rearrangement uses TRBV5-1 and TRBJ2-1; 9 nucleotides line up with TRBD2. The V gene's germline CDR1 is SGHRS and CDR2 YFSETQ. The junction had 11 bases not matched to a gene; V was cut back by 0 bases and J by 7 bases. The CDR3 runs to 17 residues. The CDR3 protein is CASSLEGSGRSWNEQFF. The CDR3 nucleotides read TGCGCCAGCAGCTTGGAAGGTAGCGGGAGATCGTGGAATGAGCAGTTCTTC. The full variable domain, rest sourced from reference TRBV5-1 and TRBJ2-1, is KAGVTQTPRYLIKTRGQQVTLSCSPISGHRSVSWYQQTPGQGLQFLFEYFSETQRNKGNFPGRFSGRQFSNSRSEMNVSTLELGDSALYLCASSLEGSGRSWNEQFFGPGTRLTVL.

This clonotype has a handful of counts. This chain uses TRBV7-2 with TRBJ2-3; D is undetermined. This CDR3 is built from 13 residues. Trimming removed 4 bases at V and 6 bases at J, with 11 bases between. From germline, CDR1 is SGHTA and CDR2 FQGNSA. CDR3: CASSSGFWDTQYF. DNA for the CDR3: TGTGCCAGCAGCTCAGGCTTTTGGGATACGCAGTATTTT.

This clonotype was found many times. The V call is TRBV12-3 or TRBV12-4, the J call TRBJ2-1; 8 nucleotides line up with TRBD2. CDR3 length: 14 amino acids. The V gene end was trimmed by 6 bases and the J gene end by 6 bases; junction bases not matched to a gene: 7. The CDR3 here is CASSPSLAGNEQFF. The CDR3 DNA reads TGTGCCAGCAGCCCCTCGCTAGCGGGCAATGAGCAGTTCTTC.

In its sample, this clonotype was seen a few times. J is TRBJ1-2 and V is TRBV7-2, with D hard to call. The CDR3 extends over 15 amino acids. Germline V CDR1 and CDR2: SGHTA, FQGNSA. Between the trimmed V and J ends, which lost 5 bases and 2 bases, there was a span of 15 bases. The CDR3 DNA reads TGTGCCAGCAGCCGAACAGTGACTGAGAACTATGGCTACACCTTC. Translating gives CASSRTVTENYGYTF.

The chain couples TRBV10-3 to TRBJ2-1; 11 bases fit TRBD2. There are 14 residues in the CDR3. CDR1 is ENHRY, CDR2 SYGVKD, per germline. Unmatched junction bases numbered 5, after V lost 6 bases and J lost 7 bases. Written as DNA, the CDR3 is TGTGCCATCAGACTAGCGGGAGTCGGTAATGAGCAGTTCTTC. It yields the protein CAIRLAGVGNEQFF.

The sample holds a few counts of this clonotype. The chain carries TRBV19 and TRBJ2-1; possibly TRBD2 for D (7 bases). The CDR3 sequence is 15 residues long. Germline CDR1 LNHDA, CDR2 SQIVND (reference sequence). V shed 2 bases and J shed 5 bases, with 13 bases lying between them. CDR3 bases: TGTGCCAGTAGTATAAGGGGGGGACAAAACAATGAGCAGTTCTTC. This sequence encodes CASSIRGGQNNEQFF.

Ten or more counts support this clonotype. This chain uses TRBV23-1 with TRBJ2-1, with D unresolved. TRBV23-1 has ORF status, its function being uncertain. V gave up 7 bases and J gave up 10 bases, with 14 bases separating them. CDR3 length equals 12 residues. DNA for the CDR3: TGCGCCAGCACCACAATAAGGATGGAGCAGTTCTTC. Translated: CASTTIRMEQFF.

This clonotype occurred a few times. V gene TRBV7-2 combines with J gene TRBJ1-1; the D is unclear. CDR3 length: 13 amino acids. Trimming removed 6 bases from V and 5 bases from J, with 13 bases in between. CDR1 and CDR2 from the germline V gene are SGHTA and FQGNSA. The chain's CDR3 is CASSPSQETEAFF. The CDR3 region has the DNA TGTGCCAGCAGTCCTTCCCAGGAAACTGAAGCTTTCTTT.

Only a few counts were recorded for this clonotype. The genes are TRBV20-1 and TRBJ1-2, with D perhaps matching TRBD1 (5 bases). V was cut by 0 bases and J by 2 bases, with 13 bases left in between. CDR1 is DFQATT and CDR2 is SNEGSKA in the germline V gene (reference sequence). The CDR3 covers 15 residues. In nucleotides, the CDR3 is TGCAGTGCTAGAGATTCGGGGCGGGGCAACTATGGCTACACCTTC. Translating it yields CSARDSGRGNYGYTF.

This chain links TRBV7-6 with TRBJ2-7; 7 bases are shared with TRBD1. J gave up 5 bases and V 5 bases, and 6 bases lay outside the gene matches. Germline-derived CDR1 and CDR2 are SGHVS and FNYEAQ. CDR3 length: 13 residues. CDR3 sequence: CASSPGQIHEQYF. CDR3 DNA sequence: TGTGCCAGCAGCCCGGGACAGATCCACGAGCAGTACTTC.

The chain carries TRBV20-1 and TRBJ2-7; no clear D gene. V was clipped by 0 bases and J by 3 bases, with 18 bases between them. This CDR3 is built from 16 residues. Per the germline V gene, CDR1 is DFQATT and CDR2 is SNEGSKA (reference sequence). This chain's CDR3 is CSARDLLPGPYYEQYF. The CDR3 DNA reads as TGCAGTGCTAGAGACCTGCTTCCCGGCCCTTACTACGAGCAGTACTTC.

The V gene is TRBV20-1, the J gene TRBJ2-1, with D unclear. The CDR3 extends over 11 amino acids. Trimming pared 4 bases from V and 8 bases from J, leaving 9 bases between. The germline CDR1 and CDR2 sequences are DFQATT and SNEGSKA (reference sequence). The CDR3 region has the DNA TGCAGTGCTACTTTTATCGATGAGCAGTTCTTC. It is translated as CSATFIDEQFF.

This clonotype showed up just a few times. The gene calls are TRBV6-1 and TRBJ2-1; D tentatively reads TRBD1 or TRBD2 (6 bases each). There are 15 residues in the CDR3. The V gene's germline CDR1 is MNHNS and CDR2 SASEGT. V lost 7 bases to trimming and J lost 4 bases, with 17 bases between them. This CDR3 is CASNVRGRSYNEQFF. CDR3 nucleotide sequence: TGTGCCAGCAACGTCCGGGGGCGGTCTTACAATGAGCAGTTCTTC.

A few counts support this clonotype. The J gene is TRBJ2-7, the V gene TRBV10-3, with no clear D. The CDR3 covers 13 residues. Germline CDR1 ENHRY, CDR2 SYGVKD. The V end lost 6 bases, the J end lost 2 bases, and 11 bases lay between the germline ends. CDR3: CAIRSRDTYEQYF. In DNA form, the CDR3 reads TGTGCCATCAGAAGTAGGGATACCTACGAGCAGTACTTC.

This clonotype was detected a few times. The J gene is TRBJ2-7, the V gene TRBV20-1; the match to TRBD1 covers 9 bases. V lost 0 bases and J lost 5; bases outside the gene matches: 11. CDR3 length: 16 amino acids. The germline CDR1 and CDR2 sequences are DFQATT and SNEGSKA (reference sequence). The CDR3, as DNA: TGCAGTGCTAGAGAGAAAAGGACAGGGGCCTACGACGAGCAGTACTTC. As protein: CSAREKRTGAYDEQYF.

This clonotype has more than one count but fewer than ten. The chain recombines TRBV28 with TRBJ2-2, with TRBD1 matching over 10 bases. Germline lookup yields CDR1 MDHEN and CDR2 SYDVKM. This CDR3 has 16 amino acids. Trimming at V came to 2 bases and at J to 5 bases, leaving 5 bases not matched to a gene. Here the CDR3 DNA reads TGTGCCAGCAGTTTAAGACAGGGGGCGAGAACCGGGGAGCTGTTTTTT. Translating gives CASSLRQGARTGELFF.

The V call is TRBV11-2, the J call TRBJ2-3; 7 bases are shared with TRBD2. V was clipped by 4 bases and J by 5 bases; unmatched bases: 6. This CDR3 comprises 14 residues. Looked up from germline, CDR1 is SGHAT and CDR2 is FQNNGV. CDR3 sequence (DNA): TGTGCCAGCAGCTACCCGGGAGGTGTAGATACGCAGTATTTT. This encodes CASSYPGGVDTQYF.